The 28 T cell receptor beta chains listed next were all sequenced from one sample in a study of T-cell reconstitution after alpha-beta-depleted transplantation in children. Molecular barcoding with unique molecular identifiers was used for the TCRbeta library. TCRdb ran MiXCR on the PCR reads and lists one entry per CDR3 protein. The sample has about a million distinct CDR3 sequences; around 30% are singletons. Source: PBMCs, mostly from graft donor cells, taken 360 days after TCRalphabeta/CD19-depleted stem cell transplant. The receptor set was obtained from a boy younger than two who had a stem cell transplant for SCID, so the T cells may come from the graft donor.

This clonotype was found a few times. For the CDR3, the DNA is TGTGCCACCAGCAGAGATCCCGGACCTACAGGATCAGATACGCAGTATTTT. Encoded protein: CATSRDPGPTGSDTQYF. The rearrangement uses TRBV15 and TRBJ2-3; D might be TRBD1 (5 bases). The CDR3 is made up of 17 amino acids. CDR1 is LNHNV and CDR2 is YYDKDF in the germline V gene (reference sequence). The ends were cut back, 0 bases at V and 4 bases at J, with 17 bases in the middle. The full variable domain, rest sourced from reference TRBV15 and TRBJ2-3, is DAMVIQNPRYQVTQFGKPVTLSCSQTLNHNVMYWYQQKSSQAPKLLFHYYDKDFNNEADTPDNFQSRRPNTSFCFLDIRSPGLGDTAMYLCATSRDPGPTGSDTQYFGPGTRLTVL.

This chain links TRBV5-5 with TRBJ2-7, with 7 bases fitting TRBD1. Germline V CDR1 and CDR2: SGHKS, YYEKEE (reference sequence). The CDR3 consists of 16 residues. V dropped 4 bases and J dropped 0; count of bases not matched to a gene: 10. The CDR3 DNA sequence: TGTGCCAGCAGCAGACCACAGGGGTTAAGCTCCTACGAGCAGTACTTC. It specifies CASSRPQGLSSYEQYF.

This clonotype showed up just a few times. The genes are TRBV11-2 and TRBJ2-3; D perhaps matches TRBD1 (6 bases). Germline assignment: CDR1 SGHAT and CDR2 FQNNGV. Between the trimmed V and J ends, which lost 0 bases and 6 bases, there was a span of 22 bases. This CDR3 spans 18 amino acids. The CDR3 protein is CASSLDFTPGHVGDTQYF. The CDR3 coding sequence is TGTGCCAGCAGCTTAGATTTTACACCGGGACACGTAGGCGATACGCAGTATTTT.

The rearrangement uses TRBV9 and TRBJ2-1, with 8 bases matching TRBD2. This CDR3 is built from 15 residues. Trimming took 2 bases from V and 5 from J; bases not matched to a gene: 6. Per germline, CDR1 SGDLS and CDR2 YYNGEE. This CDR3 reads CASSVGGGPNNEQFF. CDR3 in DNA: TGTGCCAGCAGCGTCGGCGGGGGGCCCAACAATGAGCAGTTCTTC.

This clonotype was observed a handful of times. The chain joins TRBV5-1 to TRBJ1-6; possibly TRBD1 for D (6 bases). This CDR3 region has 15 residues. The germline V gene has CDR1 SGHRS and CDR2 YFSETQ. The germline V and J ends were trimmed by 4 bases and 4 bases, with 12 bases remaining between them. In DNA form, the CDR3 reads TGCGCCAGCAGCCACTCGACAGGTTATAATTCACCCCTCCACTTT. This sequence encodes CASSHSTGYNSPLHF. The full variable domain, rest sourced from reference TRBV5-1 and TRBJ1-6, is KAGVTQTPRYLIKTRGQQVTLSCSPISGHRSVSWYQQTPGQGLQFLFEYFSETQRNKGNFPGRFSGRQFSNSRSEMNVSTLELGDSALYLCASSHSTGYNSPLHFGNGTRLTVT.

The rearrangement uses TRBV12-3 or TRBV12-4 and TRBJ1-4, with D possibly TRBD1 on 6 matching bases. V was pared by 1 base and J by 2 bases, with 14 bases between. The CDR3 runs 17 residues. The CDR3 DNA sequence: TGTGCCAGCAGTTTAGAAGGGGGATGGCAGACTAATGAAAAACTGTTTTTT. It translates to CASSLEGGWQTNEKLFF.

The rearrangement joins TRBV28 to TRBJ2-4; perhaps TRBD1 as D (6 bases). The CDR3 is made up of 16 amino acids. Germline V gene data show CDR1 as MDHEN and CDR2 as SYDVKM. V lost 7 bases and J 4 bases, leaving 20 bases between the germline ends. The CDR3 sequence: CASTINRELSKNIQYF. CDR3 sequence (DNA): TGTGCCAGCACCATAAACAGGGAATTAAGTAAAAACATTCAGTACTTC.

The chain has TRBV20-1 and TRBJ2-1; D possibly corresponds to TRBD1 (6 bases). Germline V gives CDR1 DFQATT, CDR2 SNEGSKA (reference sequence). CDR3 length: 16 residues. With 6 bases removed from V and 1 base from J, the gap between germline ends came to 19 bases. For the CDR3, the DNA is TGCAGTGCATTTTCGACAGGCCTTCCTTCCTACAATGAGCAGTTCTTC. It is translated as CSAFSTGLPSYNEQFF.

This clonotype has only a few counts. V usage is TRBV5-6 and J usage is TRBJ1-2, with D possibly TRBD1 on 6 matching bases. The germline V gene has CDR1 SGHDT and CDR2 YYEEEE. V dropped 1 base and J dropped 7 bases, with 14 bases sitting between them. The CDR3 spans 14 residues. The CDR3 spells CASSLRGPVLGYTF. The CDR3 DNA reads TGTGCCAGCAGCTTGCGGGGGCCAGTCCTTGGCTACACCTTC.

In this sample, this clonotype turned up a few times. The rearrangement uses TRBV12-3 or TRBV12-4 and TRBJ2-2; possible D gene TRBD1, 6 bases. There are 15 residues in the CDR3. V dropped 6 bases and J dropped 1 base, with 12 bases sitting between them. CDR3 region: CASRRQVGNTGELFF. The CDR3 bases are TGTGCCAGCAGGAGACAGGTCGGGAACACCGGGGAGCTGTTTTTT.

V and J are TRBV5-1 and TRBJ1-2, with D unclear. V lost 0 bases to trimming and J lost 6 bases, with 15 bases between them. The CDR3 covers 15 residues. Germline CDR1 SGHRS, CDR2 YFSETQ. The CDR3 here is CASSLDFAQADGYTF. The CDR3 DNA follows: TGCGCCAGCAGCTTGGATTTCGCTCAGGCCGATGGCTACACCTTC.

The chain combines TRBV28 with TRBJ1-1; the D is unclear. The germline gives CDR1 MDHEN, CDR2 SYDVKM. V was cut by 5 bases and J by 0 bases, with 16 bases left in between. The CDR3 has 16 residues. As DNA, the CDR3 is TGTGCCAGCAGTCCCAGTGGCCTCACCCTGAACACTGAAGCTTTCTTT. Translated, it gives CASSPSGLTLNTEAFF.

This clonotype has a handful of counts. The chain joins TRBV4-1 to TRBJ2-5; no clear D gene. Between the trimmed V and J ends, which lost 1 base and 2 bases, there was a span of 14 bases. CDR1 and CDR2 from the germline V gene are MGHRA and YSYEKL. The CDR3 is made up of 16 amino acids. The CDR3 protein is CASSQVRLSDQETQYF. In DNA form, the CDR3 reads TGCGCCAGCAGCCAAGTTCGTCTGTCCGATCAAGAGACCCAGTACTTC.

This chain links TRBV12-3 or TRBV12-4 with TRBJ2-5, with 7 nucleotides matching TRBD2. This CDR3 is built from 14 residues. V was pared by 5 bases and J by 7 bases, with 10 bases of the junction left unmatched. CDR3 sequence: CASSASGTGGTQYF. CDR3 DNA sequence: TGTGCCAGCAGTGCTAGCGGAACGGGGGGGACCCAGTACTTC.

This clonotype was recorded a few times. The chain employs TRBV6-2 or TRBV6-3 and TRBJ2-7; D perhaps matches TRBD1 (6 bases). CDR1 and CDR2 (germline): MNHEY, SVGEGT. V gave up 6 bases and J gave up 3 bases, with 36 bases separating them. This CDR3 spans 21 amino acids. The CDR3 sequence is CASSPPSRSLRQVVAYYEQYF. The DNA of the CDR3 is TGTGCCAGCAGCCCTCCATCTCGTTCGCTTAGACAGGTAGTGGCGTACTACGAGCAGTACTTC.

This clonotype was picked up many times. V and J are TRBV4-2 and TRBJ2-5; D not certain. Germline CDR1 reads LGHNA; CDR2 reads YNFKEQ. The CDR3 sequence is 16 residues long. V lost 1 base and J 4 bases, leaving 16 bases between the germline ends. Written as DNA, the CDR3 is TGTGCCAGCAGCCAAGGCCCGACGGGCGACCCAGAGACCCAGTACTTC. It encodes CASSQGPTGDPETQYF.

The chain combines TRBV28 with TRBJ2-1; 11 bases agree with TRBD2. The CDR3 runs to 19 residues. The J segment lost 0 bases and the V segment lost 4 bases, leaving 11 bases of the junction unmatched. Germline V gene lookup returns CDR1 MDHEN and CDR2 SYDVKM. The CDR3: CASSSLKASGGSSYNEQFF. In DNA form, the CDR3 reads TGTGCCAGCAGTTCGCTAAAGGCTAGCGGGGGGAGCTCCTACAATGAGCAGTTCTTC.

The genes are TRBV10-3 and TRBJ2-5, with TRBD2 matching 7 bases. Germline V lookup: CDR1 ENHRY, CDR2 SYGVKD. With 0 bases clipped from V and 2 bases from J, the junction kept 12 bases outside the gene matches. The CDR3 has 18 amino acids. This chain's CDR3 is CAISESTPLAWGQETQYF. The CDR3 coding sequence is TGTGCCATCAGTGAGTCTACCCCACTAGCGTGGGGACAAGAGACCCAGTACTTC.

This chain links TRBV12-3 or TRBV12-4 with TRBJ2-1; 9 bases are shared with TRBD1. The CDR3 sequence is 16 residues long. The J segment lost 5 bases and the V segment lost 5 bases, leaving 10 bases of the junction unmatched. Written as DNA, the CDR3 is TGTGCCAGCAGTCCCTTCGACAGGGGGGTACACAATGAGCAGTTCTTC. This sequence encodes CASSPFDRGVHNEQFF.

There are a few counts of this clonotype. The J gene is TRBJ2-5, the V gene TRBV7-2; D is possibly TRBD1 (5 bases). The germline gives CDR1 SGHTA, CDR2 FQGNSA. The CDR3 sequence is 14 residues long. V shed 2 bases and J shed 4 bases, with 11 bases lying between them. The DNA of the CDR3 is TGTGCCAGCAGCTTACAGTCTAGGGGAGAGACCCAGTACTTC. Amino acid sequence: CASSLQSRGETQYF.

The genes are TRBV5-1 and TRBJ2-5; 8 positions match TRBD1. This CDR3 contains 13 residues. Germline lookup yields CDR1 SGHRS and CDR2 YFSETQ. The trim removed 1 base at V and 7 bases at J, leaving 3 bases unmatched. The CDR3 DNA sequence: TGCGCCAGCAGCTTGATAACAGGGGGGACCCAGTACTTC. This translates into CASSLITGGTQYF.

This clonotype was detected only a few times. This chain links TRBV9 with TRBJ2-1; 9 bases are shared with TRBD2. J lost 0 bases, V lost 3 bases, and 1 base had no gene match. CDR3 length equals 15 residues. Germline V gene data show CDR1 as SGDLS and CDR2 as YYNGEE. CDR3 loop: CASSGLAASYNEQFF. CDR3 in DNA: TGTGCCAGCAGCGGACTAGCGGCCTCCTACAATGAGCAGTTCTTC.

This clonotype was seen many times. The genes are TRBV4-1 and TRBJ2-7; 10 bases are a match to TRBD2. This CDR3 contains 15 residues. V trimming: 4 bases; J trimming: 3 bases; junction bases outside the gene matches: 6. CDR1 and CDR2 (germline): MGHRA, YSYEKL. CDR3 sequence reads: CASSPSLAGVYEQYF. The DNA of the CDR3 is TGCGCCAGCAGCCCTTCTCTAGCGGGAGTCTACGAGCAGTACTTC.

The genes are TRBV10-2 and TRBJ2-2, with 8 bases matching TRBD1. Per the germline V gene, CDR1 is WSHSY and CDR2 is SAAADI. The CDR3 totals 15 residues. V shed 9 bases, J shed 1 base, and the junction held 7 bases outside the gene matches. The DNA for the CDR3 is TGCGCCAGTAGGGGACAGGAGAGGAACACCGGGGAGCTGTTTTTT. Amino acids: CASRGQERNTGELFF.

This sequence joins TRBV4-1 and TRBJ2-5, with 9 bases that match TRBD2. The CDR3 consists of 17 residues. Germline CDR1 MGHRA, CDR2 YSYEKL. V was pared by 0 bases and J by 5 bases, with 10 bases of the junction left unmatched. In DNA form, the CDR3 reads TGCGCCAGCAGCCAAGATCGCGGGGGGGCCTTAGGGGAGACCCAGTACTTC. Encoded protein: CASSQDRGGALGETQYF.

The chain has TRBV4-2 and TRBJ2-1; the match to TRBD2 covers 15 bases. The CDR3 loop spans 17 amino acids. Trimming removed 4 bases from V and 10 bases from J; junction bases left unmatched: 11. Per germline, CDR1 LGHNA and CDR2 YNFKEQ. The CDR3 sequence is CASSPIGTSGGFREQFF. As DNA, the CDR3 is TGTGCCAGCAGCCCGATCGGGACTAGCGGGGGGTTTAGGGAGCAGTTCTTC.

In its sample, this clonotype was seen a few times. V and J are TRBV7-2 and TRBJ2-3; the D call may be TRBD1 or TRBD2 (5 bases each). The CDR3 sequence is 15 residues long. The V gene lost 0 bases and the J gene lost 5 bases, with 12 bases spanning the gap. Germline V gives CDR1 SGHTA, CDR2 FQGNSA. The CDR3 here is CASSLALSGRDTQYF. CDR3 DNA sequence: TGTGCCAGCAGCTTAGCTCTGTCGGGGCGAGATACGCAGTATTTT.

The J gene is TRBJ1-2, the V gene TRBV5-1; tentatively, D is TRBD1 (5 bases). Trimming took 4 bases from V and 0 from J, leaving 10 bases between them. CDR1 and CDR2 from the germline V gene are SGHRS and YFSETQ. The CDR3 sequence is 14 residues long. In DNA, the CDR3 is TGCGCCAGCAGCCCCAGGGTTTCTAACTATGGCTACACCTTC. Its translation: CASSPRVSNYGYTF. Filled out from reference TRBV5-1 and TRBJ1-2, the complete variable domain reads KAGVTQTPRYLIKTRGQQVTLSCSPISGHRSVSWYQQTPGQGLQFLFEYFSETQRNKGNFPGRFSGRQFSNSRSEMNVSTLELGDSALYLCASSPRVSNYGYTFGSGTRLTVV.